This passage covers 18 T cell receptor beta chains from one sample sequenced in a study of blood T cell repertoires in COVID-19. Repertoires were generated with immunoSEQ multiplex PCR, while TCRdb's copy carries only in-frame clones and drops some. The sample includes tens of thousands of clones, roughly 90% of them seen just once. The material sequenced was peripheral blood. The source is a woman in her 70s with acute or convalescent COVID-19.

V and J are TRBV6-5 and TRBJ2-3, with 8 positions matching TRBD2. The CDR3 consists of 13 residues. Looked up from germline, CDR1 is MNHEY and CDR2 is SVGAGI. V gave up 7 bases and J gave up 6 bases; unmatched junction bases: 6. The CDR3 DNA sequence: TGTGCCAGCAACCCGGGAGGGGGGGATACGCAGTATTTT. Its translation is CASNPGGGDTQYF.

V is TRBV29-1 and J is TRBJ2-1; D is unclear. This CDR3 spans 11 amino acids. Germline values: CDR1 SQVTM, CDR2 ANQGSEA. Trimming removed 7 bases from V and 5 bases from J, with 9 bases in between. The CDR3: CSEIYDNEQFF. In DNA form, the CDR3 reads TGCAGCGAAATCTACGACAATGAGCAGTTCTTC.

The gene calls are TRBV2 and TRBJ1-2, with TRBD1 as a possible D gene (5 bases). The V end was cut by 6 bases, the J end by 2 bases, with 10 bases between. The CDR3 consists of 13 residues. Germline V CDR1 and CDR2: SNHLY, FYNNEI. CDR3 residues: CASREQANYGYTF. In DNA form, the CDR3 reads TGTGCCAGCAGGGAACAGGCGAACTATGGCTACACCTTC.

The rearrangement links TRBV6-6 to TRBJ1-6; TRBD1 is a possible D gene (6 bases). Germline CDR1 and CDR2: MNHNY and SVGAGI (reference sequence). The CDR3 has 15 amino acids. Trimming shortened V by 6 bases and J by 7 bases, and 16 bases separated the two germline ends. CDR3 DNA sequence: TGTGCCAGCAGAGCCGCCAGGGGCAAGAATTCACCCCTCCACTTT. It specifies CASRAARGKNSPLHF.

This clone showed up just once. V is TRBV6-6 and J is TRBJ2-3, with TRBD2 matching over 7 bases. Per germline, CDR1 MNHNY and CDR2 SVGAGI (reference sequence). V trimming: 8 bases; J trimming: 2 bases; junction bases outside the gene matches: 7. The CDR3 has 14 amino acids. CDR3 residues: CASVRAGNTDTQYF. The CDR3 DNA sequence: TGTGCCAGCGTCCGAGCGGGGAACACAGATACGCAGTATTTT.

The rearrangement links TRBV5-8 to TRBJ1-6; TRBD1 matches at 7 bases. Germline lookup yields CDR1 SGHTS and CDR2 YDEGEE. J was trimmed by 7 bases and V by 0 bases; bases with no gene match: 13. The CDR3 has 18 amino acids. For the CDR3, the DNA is TGTGCCAGCAGCTTGGCCGCTCGCAGGGGGGCGGTAAATTCACCCCTCCACTTT. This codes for CASSLAARRGAVNSPLHF.

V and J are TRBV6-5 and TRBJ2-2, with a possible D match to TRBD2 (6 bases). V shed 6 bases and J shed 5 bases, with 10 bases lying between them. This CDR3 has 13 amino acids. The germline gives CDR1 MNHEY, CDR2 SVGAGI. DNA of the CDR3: TGTGCCAGCAGGAAGACTAGTACCGGGGAGCTGTTTTTT. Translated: CASRKTSTGELFF.

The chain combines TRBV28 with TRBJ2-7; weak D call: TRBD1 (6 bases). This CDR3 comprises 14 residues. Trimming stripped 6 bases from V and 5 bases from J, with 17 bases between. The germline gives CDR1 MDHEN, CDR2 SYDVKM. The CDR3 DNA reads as TGTGCCAGCAGCTTCGTCACAGGGTCGAACGAGCAGTACTTC. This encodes CASSFVTGSNEQYF.

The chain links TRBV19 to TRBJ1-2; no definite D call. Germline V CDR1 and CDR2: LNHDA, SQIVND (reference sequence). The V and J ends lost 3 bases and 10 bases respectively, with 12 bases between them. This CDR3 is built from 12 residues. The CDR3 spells CASSIKGRDYTF. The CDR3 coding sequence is TGTGCCAGTAGTATCAAGGGTCGGGACTACACCTTC.

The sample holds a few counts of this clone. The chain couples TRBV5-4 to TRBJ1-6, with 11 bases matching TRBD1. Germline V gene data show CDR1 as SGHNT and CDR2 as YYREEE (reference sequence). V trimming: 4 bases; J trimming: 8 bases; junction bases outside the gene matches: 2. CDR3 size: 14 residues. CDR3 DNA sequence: TGTGCCAGCAGCCCGGGACAGGGGGATTCACCCCTCCACTTT. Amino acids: CASSPGQGDSPLHF.

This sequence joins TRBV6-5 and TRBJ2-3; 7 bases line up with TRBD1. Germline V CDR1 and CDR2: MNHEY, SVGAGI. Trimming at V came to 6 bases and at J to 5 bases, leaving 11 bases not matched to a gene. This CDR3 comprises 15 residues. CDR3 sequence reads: CASREIRGFGDTQYF. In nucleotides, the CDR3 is TGTGCCAGCAGAGAGATCAGGGGGTTTGGAGATACGCAGTATTTT.

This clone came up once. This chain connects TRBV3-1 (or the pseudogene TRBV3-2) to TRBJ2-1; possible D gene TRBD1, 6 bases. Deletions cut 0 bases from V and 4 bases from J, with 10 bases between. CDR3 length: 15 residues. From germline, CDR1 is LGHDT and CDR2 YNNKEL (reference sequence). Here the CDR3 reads CASSQEQGRYNEQFF. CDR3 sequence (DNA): TGTGCCAGCAGCCAAGAGCAGGGGAGATACAATGAGCAGTTCTTC.

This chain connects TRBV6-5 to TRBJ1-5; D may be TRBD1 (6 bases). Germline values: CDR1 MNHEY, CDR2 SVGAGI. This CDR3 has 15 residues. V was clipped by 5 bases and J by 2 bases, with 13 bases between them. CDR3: CASSRGLGGNQPQHF. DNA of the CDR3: TGTGCCAGCAGTAGGGGGTTGGGAGGCAATCAGCCCCAGCATTTT.

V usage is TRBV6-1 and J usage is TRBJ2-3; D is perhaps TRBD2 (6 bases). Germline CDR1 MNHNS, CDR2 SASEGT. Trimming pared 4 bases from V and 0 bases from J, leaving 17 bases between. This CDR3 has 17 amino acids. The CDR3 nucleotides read TGTGCCAGCAGTGTCATAACTCAGGGACTCAGCACAGATACGCAGTATTTT. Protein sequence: CASSVITQGLSTDTQYF.

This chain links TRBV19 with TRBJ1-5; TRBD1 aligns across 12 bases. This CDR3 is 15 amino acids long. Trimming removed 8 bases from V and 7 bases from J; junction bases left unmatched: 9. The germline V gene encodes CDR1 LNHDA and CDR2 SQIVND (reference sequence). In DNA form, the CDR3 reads TGTGCCAGTGGCCGGGACAGGGGGCCTGGGCAGCCCCAGCATTTT. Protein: CASGRDRGPGQPQHF.

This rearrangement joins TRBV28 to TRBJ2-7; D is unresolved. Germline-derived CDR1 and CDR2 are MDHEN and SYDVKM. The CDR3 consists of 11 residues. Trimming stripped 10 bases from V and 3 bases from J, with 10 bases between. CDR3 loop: CATIDNYEQYF. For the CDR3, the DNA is TGTGCCACCATTGACAACTACGAGCAGTACTTC.

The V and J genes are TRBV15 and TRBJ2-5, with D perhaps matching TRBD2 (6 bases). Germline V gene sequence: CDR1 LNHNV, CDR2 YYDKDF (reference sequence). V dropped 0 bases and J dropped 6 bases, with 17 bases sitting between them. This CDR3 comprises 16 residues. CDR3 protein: CATSRDQEGARKTQYF. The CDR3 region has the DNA TGTGCCACCAGCAGAGATCAGGAGGGAGCTAGAAAGACCCAGTACTTC.

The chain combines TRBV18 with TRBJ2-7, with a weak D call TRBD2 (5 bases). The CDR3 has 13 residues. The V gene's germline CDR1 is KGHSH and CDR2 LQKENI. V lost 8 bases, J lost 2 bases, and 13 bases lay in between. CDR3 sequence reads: CASTLGLTYEQYV. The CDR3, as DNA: TGTGCCAGCACCCTCGGACTCACCTACGAGCAGTACGTC.